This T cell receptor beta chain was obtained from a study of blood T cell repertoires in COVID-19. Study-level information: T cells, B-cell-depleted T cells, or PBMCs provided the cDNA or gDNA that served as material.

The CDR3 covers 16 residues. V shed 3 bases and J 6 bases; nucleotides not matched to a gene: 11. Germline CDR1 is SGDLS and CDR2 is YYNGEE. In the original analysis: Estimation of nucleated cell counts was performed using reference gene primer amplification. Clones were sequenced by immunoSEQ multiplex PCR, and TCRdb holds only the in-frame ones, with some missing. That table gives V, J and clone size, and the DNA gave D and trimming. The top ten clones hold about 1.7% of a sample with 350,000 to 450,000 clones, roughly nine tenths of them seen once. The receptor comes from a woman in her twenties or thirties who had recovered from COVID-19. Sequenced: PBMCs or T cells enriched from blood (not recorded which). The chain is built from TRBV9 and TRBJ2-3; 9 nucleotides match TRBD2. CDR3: CASSAISGGLRDTQYF. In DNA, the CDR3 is TGTGCCAGCAGCGCGATAAGCGGGGGGCTAAGGGATACGCAGTATTTT.